The 14 T cell receptor beta chains below were found in one sample sequenced in a study of blood T cell repertoires in COVID-19. Generated by immunoSEQ multiplex PCR, the TCRdb table keeps only in-frame clones and is missing some. The sample carries 200,000 to 300,000 clones, about 82% recorded once. Sequenced sample: peripheral blood. These receptors all stem from a woman of 80 years or more with COVID-19, enrolled during active disease.

V usage is TRBV29-1 and J usage is TRBJ1-5, with TRBD1 as a possible D gene (6 bases). Trimming cost V 6 bases and J 2 bases, with 14 bases left between them. Germline V gene data show CDR1 as SQVTM and CDR2 as ANQGSEA. This CDR3 comprises 14 residues. CDR3: CSVKGGTGNQPQHF. For the CDR3, the DNA is TGCAGCGTCAAGGGGGGGACGGGCAATCAGCCCCAGCATTTT. Complete variable domain (other parts from reference TRBV29-1 and TRBJ1-5): SAVISQKPSRDICQRGTSLTIQCQVDSQVTMMFWYRQQPGQSLTLIATANQGSEATYESGFVIDKFPISRPNLTFSTLTVSNMSPEDSSIYLCSVKGGTGNQPQHFGDGTRLSIL.

The chain couples TRBV6-1 to TRBJ1-5; D not certain. Looked up from germline, CDR1 is MNHNS and CDR2 is SASEGT. The germline V and J ends were trimmed by 3 bases and 8 bases, with 17 bases remaining between them. The CDR3 runs to 15 residues. The CDR3 DNA sequence: TGTGCCAGCAGTGAGGATATGGGGAGGCCGGAGCCCCAGCATTTT. Amino acid sequence: CASSEDMGRPEPQHF.

The J gene is TRBJ2-6, the V gene TRBV6-2 or TRBV6-3, with 7 bases fitting TRBD1. Trimming cost V 5 bases and J 4 bases; bases outside gene matches: 14. This CDR3 is 18 amino acids long. Per germline, CDR1 MNHEY and CDR2 SVGEGT. CDR3 in amino acids: CASSTTGDPTSGANVLTF. CDR3 DNA: TGTGCCAGCAGTACAACAGGGGATCCCACTTCCGGGGCCAACGTCCTGACTTTC.

The rearrangement joins TRBV19 to TRBJ2-2, with D possibly matching TRBD1 (7 bases). This CDR3 has 15 amino acids. In germline, CDR1 is LNHDA, CDR2 SQIVND (reference sequence). The V gene lost 9 bases and the J gene lost 2 bases, with 16 bases spanning the gap. Here the CDR3 DNA reads TGTGCCAGCCAGCAGGGGGGCACCAACACCGGGGAGCTGTTTTTT. It is translated as CASQQGGTNTGELFF.

The chain uses TRBV4-1 and TRBJ1-1; D remains ambiguous. Between the trimmed V and J ends, which lost 2 bases and 6 bases, there was a span of 10 bases. Germline V gene lookup returns CDR1 MGHRA and CDR2 YSYEKL. The CDR3 sequence is 13 residues long. The CDR3 nucleotides are TGCGCCAGCAGCCAACGGGAGGAGGCTGAAGCTTTCTTT. Protein product: CASSQREEAEAFF.

CDR3 sequence: CASSQSLLWGGEKETQYF. In DNA, the CDR3 is TGTGCCAGCAGTCAATCACTGCTGTGGGGCGGGGAAAAAGAGACCCAGTACTTC. The rearrangement links TRBV28 to TRBJ2-5; possible D gene TRBD2, 6 bases. The CDR3 is made up of 18 amino acids. Germline V gene lookup returns CDR1 MDHEN and CDR2 SYDVKM. With 5 bases removed from V and 3 bases from J, the gap between germline ends came to 25 bases.

The V gene is TRBV5-1, the J gene TRBJ1-1, with 11 bases fitting TRBD1. The CDR3 has 15 residues. Per the germline V gene, CDR1 is SGHRS and CDR2 is YFSETQ. V lost 0 bases to trimming and J lost 4 bases; unmatched junction nucleotides: 2. The CDR3 loop is CASSLGTGGVTEAFF. The CDR3 nucleotides read TGCGCCAGCAGCTTGGGGACAGGGGGCGTCACTGAAGCTTTCTTT.

V is TRBV18 and J is TRBJ1-4; maybe TRBD1 (5 bases). V was clipped by 2 bases and J by 8 bases, with 6 bases between them. In germline, CDR1 is KGHSH, CDR2 LQKENI. This CDR3 is 12 amino acids long. The CDR3 bases are TGTGCCAGCTCACCAGGGGGGGAAAAACTGTTTTTT. The encoded protein is CASSPGGEKLFF.

The V and J genes are TRBV18 and TRBJ1-1, with a weak D call TRBD1 (5 bases). Germline-derived CDR1 and CDR2 are KGHSH and LQKENI. The V end lost 5 bases, the J end lost 1 base, and 8 bases lay between the germline ends. The CDR3 is made up of 13 amino acids. CDR3 nucleotide sequence: TGTGCCAGCTCATCTACAGGGAACACTGAAGCTTTCTTT. This gives the protein CASSSTGNTEAFF.

Concerning this clone itself: Other DNA sequences from this sample encode an identical CDR3 as well. This rearrangement joins TRBV12-3 or TRBV12-4 to TRBJ1-1; tentatively, D is TRBD1 (5 bases). Trimming shortened V by 1 base and J by 4 bases, and 7 bases separated the two germline ends. This CDR3 has 13 amino acids. The CDR3 DNA reads as TGTGCCAGCAGTTTAGGGGGGGGCACTGAAGCTTTCTTT. It is translated as CASSLGGGTEAFF.

This chain connects TRBV5-4 to TRBJ2-5; TRBD1 matches 7 bases. With 6 bases clipped from V and 4 bases from J, the junction kept 15 bases outside the gene matches. Per the germline V gene, CDR1 is SGHNT and CDR2 is YYREEE (reference sequence). The CDR3 is 16 residues long. The CDR3 protein is CASTLGGSSGRETQYF. CDR3 DNA sequence: TGTGCCAGCACCCTAGGGGGCAGTTCCGGAAGAGAGACCCAGTACTTC. The whole variable domain, remainder taken from reference TRBV5-4 and TRBJ2-5, is ETGVTQSPTHLIKTRGQQVTLRCSSQSGHNTVSWYQQALGQGPQFIFQYYREEENGRGNFPPRFSGLQFPNYSSELNVNALELDDSALYLCASTLGGSSGRETQYFGPGTRLLVL.

In this sample, this clone turned up once. V is TRBV30 and J is TRBJ1-5, with 9 bases that match TRBD1. Germline CDR1 and CDR2: GTSNPN and SVGIG (reference sequence). V was clipped by 2 bases and J by 3 bases; unmatched bases: 5. The CDR3 contains 15 residues. CDR3: CAWSSGTGINQPQHF. CDR3 coding DNA: TGTGCCTGGAGTTCTGGGACAGGGATCAATCAGCCCCAGCATTTT.

This chain links TRBV6-5 with TRBJ1-1, with D tentatively TRBD1 (6 bases). V lost 4 bases to trimming and J lost 4 bases, with 19 bases between them. The CDR3 is made up of 16 amino acids. Looked up from germline, CDR1 is MNHEY and CDR2 is SVGAGI. The CDR3 DNA follows: TGTGCCAGCAGTTGGGGGGGAAACAGGGCCCGCACTGAAGCTTTCTTT. It specifies CASSWGGNRARTEAFF.

This rearrangement joins TRBV19 to TRBJ2-1; TRBD1 aligns across 10 bases. After removal of 5 bases from V and 8 bases from J, the junction contained 12 bases not matched to a gene. Germline CDR1 is LNHDA and CDR2 is SQIVND (reference sequence). The CDR3 length is 16 residues. The CDR3 DNA is TGTGCCAGTAGTTCGCTGACAGGGGGCGCCAGCCATGAGCAGTTCTTC. As protein: CASSSLTGGASHEQFF. Filled out from reference TRBV19 and TRBJ2-1, the complete variable domain reads DGGITQSPKYLFRKEGQNVTLSCEQNLNHDAMYWYRQDPGQGLRLIYYSQIVNDFQKGDIAEGYSVSREKKESFPLTVTSAQKNPTAFYLCASSSLTGGASHEQFFGPGTRLTVL.